This T cell receptor beta chain was recovered during a study of blood T cells in healthy people across ages. The second PCR ran about 6 to 12 cycles with a sample-barcoded 5' primer and J-beta primers. TCRdb independently ran MiXCR on the 5' RACE reads; one entry per CDR3 protein. The table has some 1.1 million distinct CDR3 sequences, around two fifths seen once. Trimming left V 1 base short and J 13 bases short, with 13 bases between. The germline gives CDR1 LGHNT, CDR2 FRNRAP. There are 12 residues in the CDR3. This receptor was identified in a man aged 18 to 30 in good health. The genes are TRBV12-5 and TRBJ1-1, with D unclear. The sequencing input was blood. The CDR3 here is CASGLEWEVGFF. CDR3 coding DNA: TGTGCTAGTGGTTTGGAGTGGGAAGTGGGTTTCTTT.